A single sample is the source of the 24 T cell receptor beta chains below, sequenced in a study of monozygotic twins with inflammatory bowel disease. TCRdb re-called the 5' RACE reads and gives one entry per CDR3 protein, without DNA. This table holds over 100,000 distinct CDR3 sequences. The sequencing sample was made of blood. Every receptor here comes from a human donor with ulcerative colitis or Crohn's disease, or a healthy co-twin of an affected twin (not recorded which).

The chain combines TRBV28 with TRBJ1-4. Germline V gene lookup returns CDR1 MDHEN and CDR2 SYDVKM. The CDR3 loop spans 14 amino acids. The CDR3 protein is CASSIDTSNEKLFF.

The chain couples TRBV29-1 to TRBJ2-1; the TRBD1 assignment by TCRdb is unverifiable without DNA. Germline V gene sequence: CDR1 SQVTM, CDR2 ANQGSEA. This CDR3 spans 12 amino acids. CDR3 sequence reads: CSVGGGNNEQFF.

The gene calls are TRBV4-1 and TRBJ2-3. Per germline, CDR1 MGHRA and CDR2 YSYEKL. The CDR3 totals 14 residues. This chain's CDR3 is CASSQTDRTDTQYF.

The rearrangement links TRBV5-1 to TRBJ1-2; TCRdb's assignment of TRBD1 cannot be checked, as there is no DNA. This CDR3 is built from 15 residues. CDR1 is SGHRS, CDR2 YFSETQ, per germline. The CDR3 protein is CASNWGGSPNYGYTF. The whole variable domain, filled in from reference TRBV5-1 and TRBJ1-2, reads KAGVTQTPRYLIKTRGQQVTLSCSPISGHRSVSWYQQTPGQGLQFLFEYFSETQRNKGNFPGRFSGRQFSNSRSEMNVSTLELGDSALYLCASNWGGSPNYGYTFGSGTRLTVV.

The chain has TRBV20-1 and TRBJ1-5. In germline, CDR1 is DFQATT, CDR2 SNEGSKA (reference sequence). The CDR3 sequence is 13 residues long. The CDR3 reads CSARGHSGQPQHF.

CDR3 in amino acids: CASSLVLLRNTEAFF. The chain couples TRBV5-5 to TRBJ1-1. Per germline, CDR1 SGHKS and CDR2 YYEKEE (reference sequence). The CDR3 length is 15 residues.

CDR3 in amino acids: CASSSATYEQYF. V gene TRBV12-3 or TRBV12-4 combines with J gene TRBJ2-7. The CDR3 contains 12 residues.

The rearrangement links TRBV29-1 to TRBJ2-2; TCRdb's D call, TRBD1, is unchecked because there is no DNA. CDR1 SQVTM and CDR2 ANQGSEA come from the germline V gene. This CDR3 has 13 residues. CDR3 sequence: CSAYNQGPGELFF.

CDR3 amino acids: CSARTPTDTQYF. The J gene is TRBJ2-3, the V gene TRBV20-1. CDR1 and CDR2 from the germline V gene are DFQATT and SNEGSKA (reference sequence). This CDR3 comprises 12 residues.

The CDR3 here is CASSPGLGLAGGDEQFF. The chain carries TRBV7-3 and TRBJ2-1; TCRdb gives TRBD2 as the D gene, but with no DNA this cannot be confirmed. The germline gives CDR1 SGHTA, CDR2 FQGTGA. This CDR3 is 17 amino acids long.

The chain recombines TRBV5-1 with TRBJ2-2; no DNA is available, so the TRBD2 call from TCRdb remains unchecked. Germline-derived CDR1 and CDR2 are SGHRS and YFSETQ. The CDR3 is 15 amino acids. CDR3 loop: CASSLGLSGTGELFF.

This CDR3 is CASSVGTANSPLHF. The genes are TRBV7-3 and TRBJ1-6; TCRdb selects TRBD1, and the lack of DNA leaves this call unchecked. CDR1 is SGHTA, CDR2 FQGTGA, per germline. The CDR3 runs 14 residues.

The genes are TRBV28 and TRBJ2-7; TCRdb proposes TRBD1, but this gene call is untestable without DNA. Germline V gene sequence: CDR1 MDHEN, CDR2 SYDVKM. CDR3 size: 12 residues. The CDR3 protein is CASTTGTDEQYF. Full variable domain (missing parts from reference TRBV28 and TRBJ2-7): DVKVTQSSRYLVKRTGEKVFLECVQDMDHENMFWYRQDPGLGLRLIYFSYDVKMKEKGDIPEGYSVSREKKERFSLILESASTNQTSMYLCASTTGTDEQYFGPGTRLTVT.

The chain uses TRBV5-1 and TRBJ2-7. The germline V gene encodes CDR1 SGHRS and CDR2 YFSETQ. This CDR3 has 14 amino acids. CDR3 residues: CASSLYGSSYEQYF.

This sequence joins TRBV5-1 and TRBJ2-1; no DNA is available, so the TRBD2 call from TCRdb remains unchecked. CDR3 size: 18 residues. Germline V gene sequence: CDR1 SGHRS, CDR2 YFSETQ. The CDR3 region is CASSFAPPLASLWNEQFF.

The chain has TRBV5-1 and TRBJ2-2. The germline CDR1 and CDR2 sequences are SGHRS and YFSETQ. The CDR3 sequence is 15 residues long. The CDR3 spells CASSLARTDTGELFF.

The V gene is TRBV10-3, the J gene TRBJ2-5; as DNA is missing, the TRBD2 call by TCRdb cannot be tested. Germline V gene data show CDR1 as ENHRY and CDR2 as SYGVKD. The CDR3 covers 14 residues. The CDR3 loop is CAIGLSGGLETQYF.

The chain joins TRBV5-1 to TRBJ2-1; lacking DNA, the TRBD2 call made by TCRdb goes unchecked. The V gene's germline CDR1 is SGHRS and CDR2 YFSETQ. This CDR3 contains 15 residues. The CDR3 protein is CASSYAPGLATEQFF.

The genes are TRBV19 and TRBJ2-1; TCRdb indicates TRBD2, and absent DNA this call remains unverified. CDR1 LNHDA and CDR2 SQIVND come from the germline V gene (reference sequence). The CDR3 sequence is 15 residues long. The CDR3 loop reads CASSIVAGGPNEQFF.

The chain links TRBV20-1 to TRBJ2-7. From germline, CDR1 is DFQATT and CDR2 SNEGSKA (reference sequence). This CDR3 is built from 13 residues. CDR3 sequence reads: CSARDGYSYEQYF.

The genes are TRBV19 and TRBJ2-7; TCRdb's D call of TRBD2 is untestable without DNA. Looked up from germline, CDR1 is LNHDA and CDR2 is SQIVND (reference sequence). The CDR3 length is 12 residues. The CDR3 here is CASSKIAGEQYF.

This chain connects TRBV4-2 to TRBJ2-1; TCRdb picks TRBD2, but there is no DNA to check that call. The germline CDR1 and CDR2 sequences are LGHNA and YNFKEQ. This CDR3 spans 14 amino acids. CDR3 protein: CASSLGGGVIEQFF.

The chain couples TRBV5-1 to TRBJ1-1; the TCRdb call, TRBD1, lacks DNA for checking. This CDR3 spans 15 amino acids. Germline values: CDR1 SGHRS, CDR2 YFSETQ. The CDR3 reads CASSLVRDRGTEAFF.

The chain joins TRBV5-1 to TRBJ2-7; there is no DNA to check the TCRdb D call of TRBD1. Germline CDR1 SGHRS, CDR2 YFSETQ. The CDR3 runs to 14 residues. The chain's CDR3 is CASTSGTGLLEQYF.